The sequence of this T cell receptor (beta chain) was determined in a study of T cells expressing NK-cell markers. On the study more broadly: Sorted CD3+CD56-NKG2C+, CD3+CD56+NKG2C+ and CD3+CD56+NKG2C- T cells supplied the TCR beta repertoires. The study's findings and limits: HCMV specificity was not established for the expanded NKG2C+ T cell clones. The CD3+CD56-NKG2C+ fraction was also led by these clonotypes in a few donors. The share of CD8+ T cells held by dominant NKG2C+ clonotypes was 1.0-7.0% in six donors.

TCRdb reprocessed the 5' RACE reads and stores each CDR3 protein as one record, lacking DNA. This sample's table has roughly 450,000 distinct CDR3 sequences. A remark on this clonotype: Its target is not known.

CDR3 size: 15 residues. Germline loops: CDR1 SGHDN, CDR2 FVKESK. The chain couples TRBV14 to TRBJ2-2; TCRdb selects TRBD1, and the lack of DNA leaves this call unchecked. The sample taken for sequencing was blood T cells: a sorted CD56 or NKG2C T cell subset, CD4+ or CD8+ T cells, or bulk PBMC T cells (not recorded which). The sequence derives from a woman aged 50 to 60 in good health. CDR3 protein: CASSLLTGTRRELFF.